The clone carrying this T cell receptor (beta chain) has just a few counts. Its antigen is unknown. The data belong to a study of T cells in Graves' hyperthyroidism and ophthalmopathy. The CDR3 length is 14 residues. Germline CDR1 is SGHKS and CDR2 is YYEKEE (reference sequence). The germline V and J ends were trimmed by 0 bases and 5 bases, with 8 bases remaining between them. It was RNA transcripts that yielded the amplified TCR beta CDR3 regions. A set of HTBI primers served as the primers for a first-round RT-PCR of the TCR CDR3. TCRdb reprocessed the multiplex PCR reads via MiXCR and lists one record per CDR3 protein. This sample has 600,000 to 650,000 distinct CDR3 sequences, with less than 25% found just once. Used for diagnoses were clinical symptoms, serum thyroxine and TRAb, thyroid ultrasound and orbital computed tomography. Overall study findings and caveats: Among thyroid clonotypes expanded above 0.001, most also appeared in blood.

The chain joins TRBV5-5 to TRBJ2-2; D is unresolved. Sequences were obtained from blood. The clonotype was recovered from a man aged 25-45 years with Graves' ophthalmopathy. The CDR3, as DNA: TGTGCCAGCAGCTTGGTCGGCAAGACCGGGGAGCTGTTTTTT. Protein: CASSLVGKTGELFF. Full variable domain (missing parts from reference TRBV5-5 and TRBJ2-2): DAGVTQSPTHLIKTRGQQVTLRCSPISGHKSVSWYQQVLGQGPQFIFQYYEKEERGRGNFPDRFSARQFPNYSSELNVNALLLGDSALYLCASSLVGKTGELFFGEGSRLTVL.